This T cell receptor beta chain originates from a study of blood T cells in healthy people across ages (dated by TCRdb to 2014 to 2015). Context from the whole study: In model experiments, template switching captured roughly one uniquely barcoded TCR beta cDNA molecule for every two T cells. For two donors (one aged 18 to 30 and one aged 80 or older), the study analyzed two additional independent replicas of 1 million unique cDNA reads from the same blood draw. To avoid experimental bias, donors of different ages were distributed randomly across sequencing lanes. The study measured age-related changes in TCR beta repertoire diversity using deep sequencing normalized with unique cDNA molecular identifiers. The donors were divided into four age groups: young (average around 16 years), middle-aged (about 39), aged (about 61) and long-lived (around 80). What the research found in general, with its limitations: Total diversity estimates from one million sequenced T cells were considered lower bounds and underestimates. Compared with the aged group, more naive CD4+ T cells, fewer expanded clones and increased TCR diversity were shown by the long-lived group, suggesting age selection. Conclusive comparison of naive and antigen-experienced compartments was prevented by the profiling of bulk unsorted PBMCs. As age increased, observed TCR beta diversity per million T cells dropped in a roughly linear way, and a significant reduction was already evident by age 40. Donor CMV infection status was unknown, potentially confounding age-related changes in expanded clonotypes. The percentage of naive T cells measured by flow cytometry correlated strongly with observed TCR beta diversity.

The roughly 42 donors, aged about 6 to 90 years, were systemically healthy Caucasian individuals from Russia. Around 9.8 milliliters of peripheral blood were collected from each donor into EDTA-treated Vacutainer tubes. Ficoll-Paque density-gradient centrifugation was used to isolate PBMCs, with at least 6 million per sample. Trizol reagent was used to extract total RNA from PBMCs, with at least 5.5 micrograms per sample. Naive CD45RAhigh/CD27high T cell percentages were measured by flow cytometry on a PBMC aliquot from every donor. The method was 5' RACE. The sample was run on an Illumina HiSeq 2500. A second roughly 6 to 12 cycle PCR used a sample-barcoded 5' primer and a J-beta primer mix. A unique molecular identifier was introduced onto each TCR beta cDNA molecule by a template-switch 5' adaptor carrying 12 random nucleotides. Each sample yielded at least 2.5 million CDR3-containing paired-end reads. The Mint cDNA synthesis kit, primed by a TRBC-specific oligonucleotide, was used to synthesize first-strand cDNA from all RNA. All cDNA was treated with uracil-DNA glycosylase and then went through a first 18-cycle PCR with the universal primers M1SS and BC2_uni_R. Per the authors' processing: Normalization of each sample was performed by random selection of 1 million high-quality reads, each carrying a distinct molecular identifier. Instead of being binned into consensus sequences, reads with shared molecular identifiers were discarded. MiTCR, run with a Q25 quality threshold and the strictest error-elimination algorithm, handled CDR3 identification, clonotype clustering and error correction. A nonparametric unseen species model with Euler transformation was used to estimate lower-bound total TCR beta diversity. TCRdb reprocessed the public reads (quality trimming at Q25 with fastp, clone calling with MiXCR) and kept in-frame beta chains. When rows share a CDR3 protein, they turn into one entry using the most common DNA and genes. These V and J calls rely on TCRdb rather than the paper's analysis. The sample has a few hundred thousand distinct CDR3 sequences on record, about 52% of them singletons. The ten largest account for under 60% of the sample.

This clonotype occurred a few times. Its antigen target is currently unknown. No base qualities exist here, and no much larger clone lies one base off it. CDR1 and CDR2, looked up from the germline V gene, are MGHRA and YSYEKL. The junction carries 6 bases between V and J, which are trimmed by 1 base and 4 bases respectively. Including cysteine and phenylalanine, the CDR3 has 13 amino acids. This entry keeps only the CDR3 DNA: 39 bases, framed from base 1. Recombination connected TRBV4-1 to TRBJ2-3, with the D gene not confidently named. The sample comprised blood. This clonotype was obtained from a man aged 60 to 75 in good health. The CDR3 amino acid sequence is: CASSQGPPDTQYF. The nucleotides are TGCGCCAGCAGCCAAGGGCCCCCAGATACGCAGTATTTT.